This T cell receptor beta chain was captured by sequencing in a study of blood T cells in healthy people across ages. The length of the CDR3 is 15 residues. Germline V gives CDR1 DFQATT, CDR2 SNEGSKA (reference sequence). V lost 0 bases and J lost 7; bases outside the gene matches: 7. Remarks on this clonotype: Its antigen is unknown.

Combining a sample-barcoded 5' primer with a J-beta primer mix, a second PCR ran for about 7 to 12 cycles. From the 5' RACE reads, TCRdb called clonotypes with MiXCR, one entry per CDR3 protein. The profile covers approximately 880,000 distinct CDR3 sequences, with roughly 48% appearing a single time and 13% taken by the ten largest. General study results and limits: The study regarded diversity estimates from one million T cells as underestimates.

Sequencing was performed on blood. The chain uses TRBV20-1 and TRBJ2-3; 10 nucleotides align to TRBD2. The clonotype originates from a man aged 25-40 years in good health. CDR3 DNA: TGCAGTGCTAGAGATCAAAGCGGGGGGGCGCATACGCAGTATTTT. Translating gives CSARDQSGGAHTQYF.